This entry features one T cell receptor beta chain sequence. The entry originates in a study of regulatory T cells in long-lasting Graves disease. With V trimmed by 4 bases and J by 7 bases, 14 bases remained unmatched. This CDR3 is built from 16 residues. The germline gives CDR1 PRHDT, CDR2 FYEKMQ (reference sequence). Library construction for TCR beta used iRepertoire HTBI primers and Arm-PCR of CDR3 regions. TCRdb processed the multiplex PCR reads anew with MiXCR; each CDR3 protein has one entry. Of about 660,000 distinct CDR3 sequences listed, around 30% are singletons. Time point here: persistent/refractory GD, antithyroid drugs over 5 years with positive TRAb. The TCR library was made from RNA that had been extracted from PBMCs in TRIzol.

Sequenced material: peripheral blood mononuclear cells (PBMCs), taken when the disease was refractory, from a patient treated with antithyroid drugs. The clonotype comes from a female donor with Graves disease. The chain is built from TRBV13 and TRBJ2-7; 9 nucleotides align to TRBD2. DNA of the CDR3: TGTGCCAGCAGCTCAACTGGGACTAGCTGGGGGAAAGAGCAGTACTTC. This encodes CASSSTGTSWGKEQYF. The full variable domain, its missing parts supplied by reference TRBV13 and TRBJ2-7, is AAGVIQSPRHLIKEKRETATLKCYPIPRHDTVYWYQQGPGQDPQFLISFYEKMQSDKGSIPDRFSAQQFSDYHSELNMSSLELGDSALYFCASSSTGTSWGKEQYFGPGTRLTVT.